Listed here are 32 T cell receptor beta chains from one sample, sequenced in a study of blood T cell repertoires in COVID-19. Only in-frame clones appear in the TCRdb table, and some are missing; sequencing was by immunoSEQ multiplex PCR. Of over 150,000 clones in the sample, around four fifths were seen once. Material for sequencing was peripheral blood. These receptors originate from a woman aged 55-69 years with acute or convalescent COVID-19.

The chain joins TRBV19 to TRBJ2-5; 7 positions match TRBD1. The CDR3 contains 16 residues. V was clipped by 5 bases and J by 5 bases; unmatched bases: 14. The germline gives CDR1 LNHDA, CDR2 SQIVND (reference sequence). The CDR3 sequence: CASSSPGQIFRETQYF. The CDR3 DNA follows: TGTGCCAGTAGTTCCCCGGGACAGATTTTTAGGGAGACCCAGTACTTC.

V is TRBV12-3 or TRBV12-4 and J is TRBJ1-2; 9 bases agree with TRBD1. This CDR3 spans 13 amino acids. J was trimmed by 5 bases and V by 6 bases; bases with no gene match: 4. The CDR3 loop is CASRYGQGYGYTF. In DNA form, the CDR3 reads TGTGCCAGCAGATACGGACAGGGGTATGGCTACACCTTC.

The chain employs TRBV11-2 and TRBJ2-2; 9 positions agree with TRBD1. V was clipped by 5 bases and J by 1 base; unmatched bases: 2. This CDR3 contains 15 residues. In germline, CDR1 is SGHAT, CDR2 FQNNGV. The CDR3 spells CASSVTGGNTGELFF. The CDR3 bases are TGTGCCAGCAGCGTGACAGGGGGGAACACCGGGGAGCTGTTTTTT.

This rearrangement joins TRBV19 to TRBJ1-1; TRBD1 aligns across 10 bases. The CDR3 consists of 17 residues. CDR1 LNHDA and CDR2 SQIVND come from the germline V gene (reference sequence). The junction had 10 bases not matched to a gene; V was cut back by 1 base and J by 5 bases. CDR3 region: CASSIGDRGREGTEAFF. The CDR3 DNA follows: TGTGCCAGTAGTATAGGGGACAGGGGCCGGGAGGGGACTGAAGCTTTCTTT.

The count of this clone is one. The rearrangement links TRBV5-1 to TRBJ2-1, with 9 bases that match TRBD1. Per germline, CDR1 SGHRS and CDR2 YFSETQ. This CDR3 is 14 amino acids long. Losses at the gene ends were 5 bases for V and 4 bases for J; bases not matched to a gene: 4. The DNA of the CDR3 is TGCGCCAGCAGGGGACAGGGCAAGTACAATGAGCAGTTCTTC. It codes for CASRGQGKYNEQFF.

V is TRBV25-1 and J is TRBJ1-2; 7 nucleotides match TRBD1. The CDR3 covers 15 residues. The germline V gene encodes CDR1 MGHDK and CDR2 SYGVNS. V gave up 6 bases and J gave up 2 bases; unmatched junction bases: 9. DNA of the CDR3: TGTGCCAGCAGCTACAGACAGACAGGGAACTATGGCTACACCTTC. As protein: CASSYRQTGNYGYTF.

The chain is built from TRBV5-4 and TRBJ1-2, with TRBD1 identical over 9 bases. This CDR3 is built from 15 residues. V gave up 6 bases and J gave up 5 bases; unmatched junction bases: 11. Germline CDR1 reads SGHNT; CDR2 reads YYREEE (reference sequence). The CDR3 protein is CASTQGQGGVYGYTF. The CDR3 DNA is TGTGCCAGCACCCAGGGACAGGGCGGGGTATATGGCTACACCTTC.

This chain connects TRBV30 to TRBJ1-3; TRBD1 is a possible D gene (5 bases). The germline V and J ends were trimmed by 0 bases and 2 bases, with 14 bases remaining between them. Germline CDR1 reads GTSNPN; CDR2 reads SVGIG (reference sequence). The CDR3 spans 16 residues. As DNA, the CDR3 is TGTGCCTGGAGTGTACGTAAAAAAGGGGCTGGAAACACCATATATTTT. Translation: CAWSVRKKGAGNTIYF. The whole variable domain, remainder taken from reference TRBV30 and TRBJ1-3, is SQTIHQWPATLVQPVGSPLSLECTVEGTSNPNLYWYRQAAGRGLQLLFYSVGIGQISSEVPQNLSASRPQDRQFILSSKKLLLSDSGFYLCAWSVRKKGAGNTIYFGEGSWLTVV.

In DNA, the CDR3 is TGTGCCAGCAGCTTATGGGGGGACGCCTACAATGAGCAGTTCTTC. Translation: CASSLWGDAYNEQFF. The chain carries TRBV5-6 and TRBJ2-1, with D tentatively TRBD2 (6 bases). CDR1 is SGHDT, CDR2 YYEEEE, per germline. V was shortened by 2 bases and J by 2 bases, with 11 bases between the two germline ends. This CDR3 contains 15 residues.

V usage is TRBV11-2 and J usage is TRBJ1-3; perhaps TRBD1 as D (6 bases). The CDR3 is 15 residues long. The V and J ends lost 5 bases and 3 bases respectively, with 14 bases between them. CDR1 SGHAT and CDR2 FQNNGV come from the germline V gene. CDR3 bases: TGTGCCAGCAGCCTAACAGGGAACGGTGGAAACACCATATATTTT. Translating it yields CASSLTGNGGNTIYF.

This chain uses TRBV9 with TRBJ2-3; 11 bases align to TRBD2. CDR1 is SGDLS and CDR2 is YYNGEE in the germline V gene. The CDR3 runs to 16 residues. J lost 4 bases, V lost 1 base, and 5 bases had no gene match. CDR3 loop: CASSVTLSGGADTQYF. The CDR3 nucleotides read TGTGCCAGCAGCGTAACGCTTAGCGGGGGGGCAGATACGCAGTATTTT.

This chain uses TRBV2 with TRBJ1-6; possibly TRBD1 for D (6 bases). The CDR3 is 18 residues long. V shed 6 bases and J shed 0 bases, with 18 bases lying between them. Germline V lookup: CDR1 SNHLY, CDR2 FYNNEI. The CDR3 region is CASRGARLTSSYNSPLHF. For the CDR3, the DNA is TGTGCCAGCAGGGGGGCCAGGCTAACTAGCTCCTATAATTCACCCCTCCACTTT.

The sample holds a few counts of this clone. The genes are TRBV5-1 and TRBJ2-7; tentatively, D is TRBD2 (7 bases). Germline V CDR1 and CDR2: SGHRS, YFSETQ. V was pared by 7 bases and J by 5 bases, with 22 bases between. CDR3 length: 15 residues. The CDR3 region has the DNA TGCGCCAGCTCCGGGACAAGGTGGGGGGGTAACGAGCAGTACTTC. Translated, it gives CASSGTRWGGNEQYF.

This chain connects TRBV5-4 to TRBJ1-3; D uncertain. Germline CDR1 SGHNT, CDR2 YYREEE (reference sequence). The CDR3 covers 15 residues. Trimming shortened V by 0 bases and J by 2 bases, and 9 bases separated the two germline ends. For the CDR3, the DNA is TGTGCCAGCAGCTTGGCCAACACAGCTGGAAACACCATATATTTT. This codes for CASSLANTAGNTIYF. Combining the CDR3 with reference TRBV5-4 and TRBJ1-3 gives the whole variable domain ETGVTQSPTHLIKTRGQQVTLRCSSQSGHNTVSWYQQALGQGPQFIFQYYREEENGRGNFPPRFSGLQFPNYSSELNVNALELDDSALYLCASSLANTAGNTIYFGEGSWLTVV.

The gene calls are TRBV10-1 and TRBJ2-5; D might be TRBD2 (6 bases). Germline V CDR1 and CDR2: WNHNN, SYGVQD (reference sequence). The CDR3 has 13 amino acids. Trimming took 5 bases from V and 5 from J, leaving 12 bases between them. This CDR3 is CASSLTRSETQYF. CDR3 nucleotides: TGCGCCAGCAGTCTGACTAGGTCGGAGACCCAGTACTTC.

The chain has TRBV5-1 and TRBJ2-3, with D tentatively TRBD1 (5 bases). The CDR3 spans 15 residues. Germline lookup yields CDR1 SGHRS and CDR2 YFSETQ. V lost 4 bases and J 2 bases, leaving 14 bases between the germline ends. DNA for the CDR3: TGCGCCAGCAGCGCTGCCCAGGGAACCACAGATACGCAGTATTTT. Its translation is CASSAAQGTTDTQYF.

The J gene is TRBJ2-1, the V gene TRBV5-1; D possibly corresponds to TRBD1 (7 bases). Trimming took off 4 bases at V and 6 bases at J, with 17 bases between the two ends. The CDR3 runs 15 residues. CDR1 is SGHRS and CDR2 is YFSETQ in the germline V gene. The CDR3, as DNA: TGCGCCAGCAGCCCAGGACAGGTGGGAGGCAATGAGCAGTTCTTC. Its protein is CASSPGQVGGNEQFF.

The chain combines TRBV15 with TRBJ2-2, with 10 bases lining up with TRBD2. In germline, CDR1 is LNHNV, CDR2 YYDKDF (reference sequence). This CDR3 has 18 residues. The junction had 9 bases not matched to a gene; V was cut back by 0 bases and J by 5 bases. The CDR3 sequence is CATSRERVIAGGTGELFF. Written as DNA, the CDR3 is TGTGCCACCAGCAGAGAGAGGGTCATAGCGGGGGGTACCGGGGAGCTGTTTTTT.

This clone has more than one count but fewer than ten. This chain uses TRBV7-2 with TRBJ1-1, with D possibly being TRBD1 (5 bases). V was pared by 5 bases and J by 1 base, with 14 bases between. This CDR3 region has 15 residues. Germline V gene sequence: CDR1 SGHTA, CDR2 FQGNSA. The CDR3 DNA reads TGTGCCAGCAGCCGTAATCCTACAGGGAACACTGAAGCTTTCTTT. It is translated as CASSRNPTGNTEAFF.

The chain is built from TRBV28 and TRBJ1-5, with 9 nucleotides matching TRBD1. Per germline, CDR1 MDHEN and CDR2 SYDVKM. CDR3 length: 16 residues. Trimming cost V 3 bases and J 7 bases; bases outside gene matches: 10. This chain's CDR3 is CASSFEWDRVNQPQHF. In nucleotides, the CDR3 is TGTGCCAGCAGTTTTGAGTGGGACAGGGTAAACCAGCCCCAGCATTTT.

This clone was observed a few times. The chain has TRBV12-3 or TRBV12-4 and TRBJ1-1, with D perhaps matching TRBD1 (5 bases). V was clipped by 3 bases and J by 5 bases, with 10 bases between them. The CDR3 totals 13 residues. The CDR3 loop reads CASSFRVGTEAFF. The CDR3 coding sequence is TGTGCCAGCAGTTTCAGGGTGGGAACTGAAGCTTTCTTT.

The rearrangement joins TRBV3-1 (or the pseudogene TRBV3-2) to TRBJ2-7, with 7 bases identical to TRBD2. Germline V lookup: CDR1 LGHDT, CDR2 YNNKEL (reference sequence). The CDR3 consists of 16 residues. V gave up 1 base and J gave up 3 bases; unmatched junction bases: 9. As DNA, the CDR3 is TGTGCCAGCAGCCAAGGTCTTGGGGGGGAAGTCTACGAGCAGTACTTC. Encoded protein: CASSQGLGGEVYEQYF.

The chain couples TRBV7-6 to TRBJ2-2; TRBD2 is a possible D gene (6 bases). There are 17 residues in the CDR3. Germline V lookup: CDR1 SGHVS, CDR2 FNYEAQ. The V gene lost 4 bases and the J gene lost 9 bases, with 24 bases spanning the gap. Here the CDR3 DNA reads TGTGCCAGCAGCTCGGGGACTCCTGTTCGGGCCTTCAGGGAGCTGTTTTTT. Translation: CASSSGTPVRAFRELFF.

This clone showed up just once. The chain is built from TRBV7-2 and TRBJ2-3, with 12 bases aligning to TRBD2. CDR1 SGHTA and CDR2 FQGNSA come from the germline V gene. CDR3 length equals 16 residues. With 3 bases clipped from V and 2 bases from J, the junction kept 3 bases outside the gene matches. CDR3 residues: CASSFRTSGVTDTQYF. The CDR3 DNA follows: TGTGCCAGCAGCTTCCGGACTAGCGGGGTCACAGATACGCAGTATTTT. Full variable domain (missing parts from reference TRBV7-2 and TRBJ2-3): GAGVSQSPSNKVTEKGKDVELRCDPISGHTALYWYRQSLGQGLEFLIYFQGNSAPDKSGLPSDRFSAERTGGSVSTLTIQRTQQEDSAVYLCASSFRTSGVTDTQYFGPGTRLTVL.

The chain uses TRBV27 and TRBJ2-1, with D perhaps TRBD2 (6 bases). Germline V lookup: CDR1 MNHEY, CDR2 SMNVEV (reference sequence). This CDR3 has 16 residues. V was cut by 3 bases and J by 5 bases, with 17 bases left in between. As DNA, the CDR3 is TGTGCCAGCAGTTTCTACTCCCGGGGGAGCCACAATGAGCAGTTCTTC. Protein product: CASSFYSRGSHNEQFF.

The chain joins TRBV13 to TRBJ2-6, with 12 bases fitting TRBD2. CDR3 length: 17 amino acids. Trimming cost V 5 bases and J 2 bases; bases outside gene matches: 4. Germline CDR1 is PRHDT and CDR2 is FYEKMQ (reference sequence). This CDR3 is CASSPSGGAPGANVLTF. The CDR3 DNA is TGTGCCAGCAGCCCTAGCGGGGGGGCCCCTGGGGCCAACGTCCTGACTTTC.

This clone occurred once. V and J are TRBV20-1 and TRBJ2-5, with D unclear. Germline loops: CDR1 DFQATT, CDR2 SNEGSKA (reference sequence). Trimming shortened V by 5 bases and J by 4 bases, and 5 bases separated the two germline ends. This CDR3 comprises 10 residues. The CDR3 DNA follows: TGCAGTGCTGAGCGAGAGACCCAGTACTTC. Translation: CSAERETQYF.

The gene calls are TRBV7-9 and TRBJ1-4; D is unresolved. CDR1 is SEHNR, CDR2 FQNEAQ, per germline (reference sequence). The CDR3 is made up of 14 amino acids. V gave up 4 bases and J gave up 7 bases, with 13 bases separating them. The CDR3 bases are TGTGCCAGCAGCTCCTCCGGCCGAGGTGAAAAACTGTTTTTT. It is translated as CASSSSGRGEKLFF.

This clone showed up just a few times. This chain joins TRBV7-2 and TRBJ1-1; TRBD1 agrees at 11 bases. V was clipped by 3 bases and J by 5 bases; unmatched bases: 5. The CDR3 consists of 15 residues. The germline CDR1 and CDR2 sequences are SGHTA and FQGNSA. The DNA of the CDR3 is TGTGCCAGCAGCTTGACCGGGACAGGGGGAACTGAAGCTTTCTTT. Translated: CASSLTGTGGTEAFF.

The chain is built from TRBV6-5 and TRBJ1-6; TRBD1 is a possible D gene (6 bases). V was shortened by 7 bases and J by 7 bases, with 14 bases between the two germline ends. Germline CDR1 is MNHEY and CDR2 is SVGAGI. CDR3 size: 14 residues. CDR3 residues: CASMVRGSNSPLHF. The DNA of the CDR3 is TGTGCCAGCATGGTCAGGGGTTCCAATTCACCCCTCCACTTT.

This clone was counted between two and nine times. The chain's CDR3 is CASTLRYQSSYEQYF. In nucleotides, the CDR3 is TGTGCCAGCACCTTACGGTACCAATCTTCCTACGAGCAGTACTTC. The V gene is TRBV6-5, the J gene TRBJ2-7; no clear D. The V gene's germline CDR1 is MNHEY and CDR2 SVGAGI. The ends were cut back, 7 bases at V and 1 base at J, with 17 bases in the middle. CDR3 length equals 15 residues.

The gene calls are TRBV11-1 and TRBJ1-2, with 8 bases aligning to TRBD1. The CDR3 has 15 residues. J was trimmed by 1 base and V by 5 bases; bases with no gene match: 6. From germline, CDR1 is SGHAT and CDR2 FQDESV (reference sequence). CDR3 loop: CASSRTGGLNYGYTF. In DNA form, the CDR3 reads TGTGCCAGCAGCCGCACAGGGGGGCTTAACTATGGCTACACCTTC.